This paragraph reports one T cell receptor beta chain. Amplified TCR beta CDR3 regions derived from RNA transcripts. The HTBI primer set was used in a first-round RT-PCR of the TCR CDR3. TCRdb re-derived calls from the multiplex PCR reads in MiXCR, one entry per CDR3 protein. This repertoire shows hundreds of thousands of distinct CDR3 sequences, approximately 44% found once; its top ten account for roughly 8.2%. This sample stems from a study of T cells in Graves' hyperthyroidism and ophthalmopathy. The V gene lost 0 bases and the J gene lost 2 bases, with 11 bases spanning the gap. The CDR3 totals 15 residues. Germline CDR1 reads SGHDN; CDR2 reads FVKESK.

The gene calls are TRBV14 and TRBJ2-7, with D unclear. The TCR originated in a woman between 18 and 29 years old with Graves' hyperthyroidism. Sequencing was done on a sample of peripheral blood or thyroid tissue (not recorded which). The DNA of the CDR3 is TGTGCCAGCAGCCAAGATAGGCTGCCAGCCTACGAGCAGTACTTC. Translated, it gives CASSQDRLPAYEQYF.